In this sample, the clone carrying this TCR beta chain turned up many times. Its antigen is unknown. For TCRbeta, the library was prepared with unique molecular identifiers. TCRdb independently ran MiXCR on the PCR reads; one entry per CDR3 protein. The table lists about 260,000 distinct CDR3 sequences, 11% of them singletons. Germline CDR1 reads SGHKS; CDR2 reads YYEKEE (reference sequence). The CDR3 has 16 residues. V gave up 3 bases and J gave up 7 bases, with 19 bases separating them. This entry belongs to a study of T-cell reconstitution after alpha-beta-depleted transplantation in children. Study results and caveats: About two months after transplant, alpha-beta T cells reportedly came from several hundred expanded graft clones. Surviving recipient T cells and thymic progenitors produced the high day-60 TCRbeta diversity seen in some patients.

The V and J genes are TRBV5-5 and TRBJ2-2; tentative D call: TRBD1 (6 bases). The sequences come from peripheral blood, collected 180 days after TCRalphabeta/CD19-depleted stem cell transplant. This clonotype was sampled from a male patient between 2 and 10 years old who had a stem cell transplant for chronic granulomatous disease, so the T cells may come from the graft donor. The CDR3 loop is CASSYSTGLSNGELFF. The CDR3 DNA sequence: TGTGCCAGCAGCTACTCGACAGGTCTTAGTAACGGGGAGCTGTTTTTT. The complete variable domain, with remaining parts taken from reference TRBV5-5 and TRBJ2-2, reads DAGVTQSPTHLIKTRGQQVTLRCSPISGHKSVSWYQQVLGQGPQFIFQYYEKEERGRGNFPDRFSARQFPNYSSELNVNALLLGDSALYLCASSYSTGLSNGELFFGEGSRLTVL.